This TCR beta chain is drawn from a study of blood T cell repertoires in COVID-19. Study overall: From the United States, Italy and Spain came samples of acute and convalescent COVID-19. The cDNA or gDNA used as material had been derived from T cells, B-cell-depleted T cells, or PBMCs.

There are 17 residues in the CDR3. V lost 5 bases and J 2 bases, leaving 20 bases between the germline ends. CDR1 is LNHDA, CDR2 SQIVND, per germline (reference sequence). Source study methods: Amplification of reference gene primers was used by the study to estimate nucleated cell counts. Data came from immunoSEQ multiplex PCR; TCRdb stores just in-frame clones and leaves some out. Clone size and the V and J calls come from that table; the DNA yielded D and trimming. Of 75,000 to 90,000 clones in the sample, around 91% are singletons; the top ten hold about 1%. The sequenced sample was peripheral blood. The receptor comes from a woman aged 50 to 65 in a cohort sampled during active COVID-19. The gene calls are TRBV19 and TRBJ2-3; D perhaps matches TRBD2 (6 bases). The CDR3 bases are TGTGCCAGTAGTGTGATACCCCAGCGGGTCTACACAGATACGCAGTATTTT. Translating gives CASSVIPQRVYTDTQYF.